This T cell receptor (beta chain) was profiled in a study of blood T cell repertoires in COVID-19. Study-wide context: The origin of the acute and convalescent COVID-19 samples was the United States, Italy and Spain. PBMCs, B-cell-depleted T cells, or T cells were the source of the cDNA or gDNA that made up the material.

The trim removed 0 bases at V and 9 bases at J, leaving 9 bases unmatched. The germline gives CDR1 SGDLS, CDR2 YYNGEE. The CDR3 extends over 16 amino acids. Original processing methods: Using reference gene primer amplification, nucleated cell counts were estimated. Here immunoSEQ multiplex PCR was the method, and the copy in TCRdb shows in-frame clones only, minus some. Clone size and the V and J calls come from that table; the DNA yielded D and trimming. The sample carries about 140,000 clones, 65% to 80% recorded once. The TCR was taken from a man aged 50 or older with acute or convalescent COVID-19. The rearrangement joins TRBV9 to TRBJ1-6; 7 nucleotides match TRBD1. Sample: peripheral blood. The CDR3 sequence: CASSVDVGGAGSPLHF. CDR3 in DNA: TGTGCCAGCAGCGTAGACGTAGGGGGCGCGGGTTCACCCCTCCACTTT. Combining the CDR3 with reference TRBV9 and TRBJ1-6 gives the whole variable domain DSGVTQTPKHLITATGQRVTLRCSPRSGDLSVYWYQQSLDQGLQFLIQYYNGEERAKGNILERFSAQQFPDLHSELNLSSLELGDSALYFCASSVDVGGAGSPLHFGNGTRLTVT.